This T cell receptor beta chain was recovered during a study of cytomegalovirus exposure and HLA in healthy donors. As to this clone: Its antigen is not identified.

Overall study results and limits: TCR beta V- and J-gene trimming was later associated with a missense DCLRE1C variant. When analyzed later, the rates of TCR association showed variation by HLA locus, with DRB1 the most and HLA-C the fewest. Earlier analysis found most TCR beta V segments productive about 87% or about 30% of the time.

This CDR3 spans 16 amino acids. CDR1 LNHDA and CDR2 SQIVND come from the germline V gene (reference sequence). V lost 5 bases to trimming and J lost 3 bases; unmatched junction nucleotides: 7. PCR amplification relied on 60 Vbeta primers (plus 13 Jbeta primers). Assay: immunoSEQ multiplex PCR; the TCRdb copy retains only in-frame clones and omits some. The repertoire holds about 120,000 clones, with 8.5% to 10% as singletons. This TCR was sampled from a man aged 30 to 45 in good health and CMV-seronegative. The sequenced sample consisted of PBMCs. This rearrangement joins TRBV19 to TRBJ1-3; the match to TRBD1 covers 10 bases. CDR3 in DNA: TGTGCCAGTAGTCCAGAGACAGGGGGCGTTGGAAACACCATATATTTT. It translates to CASSPETGGVGNTIYF.